This TCR beta chain appears in the sequencing data of a study of cytomegalovirus exposure and HLA in healthy donors. Study-wide context: Inside one of the first data releases sat around 85 million unique TCRs taken from HLA-typed donors. Findings and limits, study-wide: Clonal expansion, a later analysis showed, was greater in HLA-associated TCR beta chains than in equally common others.

A multiplex PCR was run with 60 Vbeta primers and 13 Jbeta primers. Some clones are missing from TCRdb's copy, which holds only in-frame ones; the method was immunoSEQ multiplex PCR. The table shows about 190,000 clones, with over 70% occurring only once. This clone occurred once. Its antigen is undetermined. This CDR3 is built from 12 residues. V lost 6 bases, J lost 4 bases, and 10 bases lay in between. The germline gives CDR1 SQVTM, CDR2 ANQGSEA. This sequence was found in a woman in her twenties or thirties in good health and CMV-seropositive. The chain recombines TRBV29-1 with TRBJ2-1; a possible D gene is TRBD1 (6 bases). The sample consisted of PBMCs. In DNA, the CDR3 is TGCAGCGTCGGGACACCATACAATGAGCAGTTCTTC. This translates into CSVGTPYNEQFF.